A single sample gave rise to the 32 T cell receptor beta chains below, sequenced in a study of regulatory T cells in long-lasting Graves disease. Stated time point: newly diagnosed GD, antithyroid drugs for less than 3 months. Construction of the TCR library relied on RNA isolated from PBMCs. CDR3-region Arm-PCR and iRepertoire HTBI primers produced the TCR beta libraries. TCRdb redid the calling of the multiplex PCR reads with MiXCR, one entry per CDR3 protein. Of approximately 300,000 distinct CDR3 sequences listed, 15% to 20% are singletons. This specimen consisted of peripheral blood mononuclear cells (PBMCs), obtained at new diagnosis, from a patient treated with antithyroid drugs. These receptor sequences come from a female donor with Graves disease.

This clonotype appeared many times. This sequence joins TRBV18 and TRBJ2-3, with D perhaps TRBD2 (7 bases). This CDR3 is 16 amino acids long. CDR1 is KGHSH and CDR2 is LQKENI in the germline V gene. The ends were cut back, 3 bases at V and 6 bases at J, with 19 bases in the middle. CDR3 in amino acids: CASSPTSSPQGDTQYF. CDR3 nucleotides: TGTGCCAGCTCACCGACTAGCTCCCCCCAGGGGGATACGCAGTATTTT. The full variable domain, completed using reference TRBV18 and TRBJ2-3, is NAGVMQNPRHLVRRRGQEARLRCSPMKGHSHVYWYRQLPEEGLKFMVYLQKENIIDESGMPKERFSAEFPKEGPSILRIQQVVRGDSAAYFCASSPTSSPQGDTQYFGPGTRLTVL.

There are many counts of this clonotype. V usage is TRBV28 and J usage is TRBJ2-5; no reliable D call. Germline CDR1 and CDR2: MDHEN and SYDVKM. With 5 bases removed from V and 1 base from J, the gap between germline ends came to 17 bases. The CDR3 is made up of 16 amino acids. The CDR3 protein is CASSPQFVGVQETQYF. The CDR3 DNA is TGTGCCAGCAGTCCCCAGTTTGTCGGCGTCCAAGAGACCCAGTACTTC.

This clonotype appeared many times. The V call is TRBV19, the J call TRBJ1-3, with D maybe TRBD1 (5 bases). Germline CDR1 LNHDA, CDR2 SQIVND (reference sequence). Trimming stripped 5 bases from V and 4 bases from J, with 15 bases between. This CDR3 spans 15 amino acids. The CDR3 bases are TGTGCCAGTAGTCCCTTGAAGGGGAACGGAAACACCATATATTTT. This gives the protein CASSPLKGNGNTIYF.

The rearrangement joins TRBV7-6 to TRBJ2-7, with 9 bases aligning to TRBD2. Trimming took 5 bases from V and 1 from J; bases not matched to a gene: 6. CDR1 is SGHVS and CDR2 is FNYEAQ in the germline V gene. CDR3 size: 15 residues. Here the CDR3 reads CASSVSSGSSYEQYF. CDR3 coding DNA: TGTGCCAGCAGCGTGAGTAGCGGGAGTTCCTACGAGCAGTACTTC.

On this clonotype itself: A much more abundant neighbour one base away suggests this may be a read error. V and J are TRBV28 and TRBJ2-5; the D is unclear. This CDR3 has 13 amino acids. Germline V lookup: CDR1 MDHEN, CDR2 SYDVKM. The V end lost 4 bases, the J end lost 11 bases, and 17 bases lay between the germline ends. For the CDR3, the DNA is TGTGCCAGCAGTTCCCGGCCCTACAATGAGCAGTACTTC. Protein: CASSSRPYNEQYF.

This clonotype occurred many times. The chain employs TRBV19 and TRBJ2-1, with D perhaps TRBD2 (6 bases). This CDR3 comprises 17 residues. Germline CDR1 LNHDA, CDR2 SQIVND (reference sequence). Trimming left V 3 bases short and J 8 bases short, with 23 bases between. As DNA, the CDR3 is TGTGCCAGTAGTATTAGGAGGGGCCGGGAGCGGAAGGATGAGCAGTTCTTC. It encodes CASSIRRGRERKDEQFF.

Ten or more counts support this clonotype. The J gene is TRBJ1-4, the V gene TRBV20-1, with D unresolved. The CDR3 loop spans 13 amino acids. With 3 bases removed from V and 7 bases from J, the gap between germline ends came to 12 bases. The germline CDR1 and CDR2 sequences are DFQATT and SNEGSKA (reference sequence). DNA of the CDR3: TGCAGTGCTAGTCGCGGTGAGGGTGAAAAACTGTTTTTT. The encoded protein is CSASRGEGEKLFF.

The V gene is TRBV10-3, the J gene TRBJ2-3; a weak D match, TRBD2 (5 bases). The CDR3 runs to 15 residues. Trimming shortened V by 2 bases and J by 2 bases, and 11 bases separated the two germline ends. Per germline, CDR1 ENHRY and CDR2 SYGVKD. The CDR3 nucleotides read TGTGCCATCAGTGAGAAGAGCGGCGACACAGATACGCAGTATTTT. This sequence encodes CAISEKSGDTDTQYF.

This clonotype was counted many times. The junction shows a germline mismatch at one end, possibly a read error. This CDR3 reads CASRDRVAGVTSF. The CDR3 bases are TGTGCCAGCAGGGACAGGGTAGCGGGAGTTACAAGCTTC. The genes are TRBV3-1 and TRBJ2-5; D perhaps matches TRBD2 (9 bases). Germline loops: CDR1 LGHDT, CDR2 YNNKEL (reference sequence). The CDR3 is 13 amino acids.

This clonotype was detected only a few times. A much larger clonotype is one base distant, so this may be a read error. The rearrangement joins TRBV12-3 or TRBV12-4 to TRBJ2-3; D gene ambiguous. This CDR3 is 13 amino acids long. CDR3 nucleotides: TGTACCAGCAGGCGCAGGAGCACAGATACGCAGTATTTT. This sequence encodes CTSRRRSTDTQYF.

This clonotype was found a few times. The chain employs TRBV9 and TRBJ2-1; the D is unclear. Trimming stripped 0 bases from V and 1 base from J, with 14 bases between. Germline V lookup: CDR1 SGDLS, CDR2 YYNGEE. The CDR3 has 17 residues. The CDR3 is CASSVEVSTRSYNEQFF. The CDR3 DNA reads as TGTGCCAGCAGCGTAGAGGTGTCAACGCGGTCCTACAATGAGCAGTTCTTC. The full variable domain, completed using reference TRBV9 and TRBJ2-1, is DSGVTQTPKHLITATGQRVTLRCSPRSGDLSVYWYQQSLDQGLQFLIQYYNGEERAKGNILERFSAQQFPDLHSELNLSSLELGDSALYFCASSVEVSTRSYNEQFFGPGTRLTVL.

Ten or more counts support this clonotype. CDR3 nucleotides: TGTGCCATCAGTGATGGTTTCTCCTACAATGAGCAGTTCTTC. Amino acids: CAISDGFSYNEQFF. This chain links TRBV10-3 with TRBJ2-1; D call uncertain. CDR1 and CDR2 (germline): ENHRY, SYGVKD. The CDR3 has 14 residues. V was cut by 3 bases and J by 0 bases, with 6 bases left in between.

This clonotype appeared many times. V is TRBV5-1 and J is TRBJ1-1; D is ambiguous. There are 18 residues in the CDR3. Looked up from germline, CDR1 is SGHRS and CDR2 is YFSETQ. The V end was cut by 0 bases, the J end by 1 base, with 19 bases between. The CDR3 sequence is CASSLELGLRRTNTEAFF. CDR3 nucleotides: TGCGCCAGCAGCTTGGAGTTGGGTCTCCGGAGAACGAACACTGAAGCTTTCTTT. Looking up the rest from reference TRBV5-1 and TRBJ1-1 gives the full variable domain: KAGVTQTPRYLIKTRGQQVTLSCSPISGHRSVSWYQQTPGQGLQFLFEYFSETQRNKGNFPGRFSGRQFSNSRSEMNVSTLELGDSALYLCASSLELGLRRTNTEAFFGQGTRLTVV.

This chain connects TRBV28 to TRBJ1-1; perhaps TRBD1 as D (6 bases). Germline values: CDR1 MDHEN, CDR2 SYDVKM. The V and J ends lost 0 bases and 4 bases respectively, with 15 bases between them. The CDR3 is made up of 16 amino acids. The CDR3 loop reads CASSLWEGRGFTEAFF. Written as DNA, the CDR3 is TGTGCCAGCAGTTTATGGGAGGGGAGGGGGTTCACTGAAGCTTTCTTT.

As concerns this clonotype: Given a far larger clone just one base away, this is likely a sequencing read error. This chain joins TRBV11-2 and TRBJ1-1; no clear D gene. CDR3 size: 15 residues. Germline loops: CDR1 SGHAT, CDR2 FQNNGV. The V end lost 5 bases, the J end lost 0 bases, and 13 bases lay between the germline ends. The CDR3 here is CASSPTRTVNTEAFF. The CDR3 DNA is TGTGCCAGCAGCCCGACCAGGACGGTGAACACTGAAGCTTTCTTT.

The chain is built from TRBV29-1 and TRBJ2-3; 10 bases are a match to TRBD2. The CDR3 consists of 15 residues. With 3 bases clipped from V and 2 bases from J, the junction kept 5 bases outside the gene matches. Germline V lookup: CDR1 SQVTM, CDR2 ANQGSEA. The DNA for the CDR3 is TGCAGCGTTGAGGATAGCGGGAGGCTCACAGATACGCAGTATTTT. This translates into CSVEDSGRLTDTQYF.

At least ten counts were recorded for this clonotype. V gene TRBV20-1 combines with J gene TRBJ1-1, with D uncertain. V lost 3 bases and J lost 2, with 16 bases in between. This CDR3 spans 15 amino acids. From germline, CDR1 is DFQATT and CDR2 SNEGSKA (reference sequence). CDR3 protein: CSASPPGLINTEAFF. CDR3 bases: TGCAGTGCTAGTCCCCCCGGCCTGATAAACACTGAAGCTTTCTTT.

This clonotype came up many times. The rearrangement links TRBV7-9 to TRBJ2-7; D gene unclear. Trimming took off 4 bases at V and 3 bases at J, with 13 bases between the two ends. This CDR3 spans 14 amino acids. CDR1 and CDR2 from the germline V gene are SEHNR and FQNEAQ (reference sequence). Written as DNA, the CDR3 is TGTGCCAGCAGCTCCTCACCCCCGAGCTACGAGCAGTACTTC. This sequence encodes CASSSSPPSYEQYF. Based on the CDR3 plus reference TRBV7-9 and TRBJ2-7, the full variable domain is DTGVSQNPRHKITKRGQNVTFRCDPISEHNRLYWYRQTLGQGPEFLTYFQNEAQLEKSRLLSDRFSAERPKGSFSTLEIQRTEQGDSAMYLCASSSSPPSYEQYFGPGTRLTVT.

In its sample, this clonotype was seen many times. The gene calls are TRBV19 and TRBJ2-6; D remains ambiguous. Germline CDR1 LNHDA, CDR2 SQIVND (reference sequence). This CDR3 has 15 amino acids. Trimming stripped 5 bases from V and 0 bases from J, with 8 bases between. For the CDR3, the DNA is TGTGCCAGTAGTCCACTGAGCTCTGGGGCCAACGTCCTGACTTTC. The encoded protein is CASSPLSSGANVLTF.

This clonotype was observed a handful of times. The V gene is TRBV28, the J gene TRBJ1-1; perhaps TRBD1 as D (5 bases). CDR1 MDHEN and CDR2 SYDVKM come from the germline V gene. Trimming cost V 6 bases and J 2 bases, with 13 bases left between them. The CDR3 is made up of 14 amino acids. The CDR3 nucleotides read TGTGCCAGCAGCCCCGTTACAGGAAACACTGAAGCTTTCTTT. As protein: CASSPVTGNTEAFF. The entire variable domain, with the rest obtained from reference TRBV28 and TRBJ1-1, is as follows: DVKVTQSSRYLVKRTGEKVFLECVQDMDHENMFWYRQDPGLGLRLIYFSYDVKMKEKGDIPEGYSVSREKKERFSLILESASTNQTSMYLCASSPVTGNTEAFFGQGTRLTVV.

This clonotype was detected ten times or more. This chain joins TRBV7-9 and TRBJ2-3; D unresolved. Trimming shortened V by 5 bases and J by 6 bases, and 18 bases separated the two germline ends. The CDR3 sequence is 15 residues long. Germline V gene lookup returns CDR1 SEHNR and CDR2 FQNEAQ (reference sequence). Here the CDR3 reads CASSGSQLPVDTQYF. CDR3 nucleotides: TGTGCCAGCAGCGGCAGCCAACTACCGGTGGATACGCAGTATTTT.

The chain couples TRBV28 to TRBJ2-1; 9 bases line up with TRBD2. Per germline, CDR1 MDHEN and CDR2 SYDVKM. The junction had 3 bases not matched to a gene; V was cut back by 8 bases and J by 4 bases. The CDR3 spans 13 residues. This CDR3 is CASDAGGYNEQFF. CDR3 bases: TGTGCCAGCGACGCGGGAGGGTACAATGAGCAGTTCTTC.

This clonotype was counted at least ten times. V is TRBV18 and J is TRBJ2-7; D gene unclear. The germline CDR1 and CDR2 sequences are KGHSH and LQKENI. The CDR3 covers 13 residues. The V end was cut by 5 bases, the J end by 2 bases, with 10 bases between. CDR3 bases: TGTGCCAGCTCATCGGACGGTACCTACGAGCAGTACTTC. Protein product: CASSSDGTYEQYF. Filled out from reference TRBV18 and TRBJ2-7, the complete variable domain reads NAGVMQNPRHLVRRRGQEARLRCSPMKGHSHVYWYRQLPEEGLKFMVYLQKENIIDESGMPKERFSAEFPKEGPSILRIQQVVRGDSAAYFCASSSDGTYEQYFGPGTRLTVT.

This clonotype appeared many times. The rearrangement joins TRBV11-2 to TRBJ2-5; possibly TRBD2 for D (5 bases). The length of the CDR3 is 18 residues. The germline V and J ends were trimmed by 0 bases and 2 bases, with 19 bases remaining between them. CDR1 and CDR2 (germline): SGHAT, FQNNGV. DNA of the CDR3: TGTGCCAGCAGCTTAGATCGGGGAGAGATGCAGTGGCAAGAGACCCAGTACTTC. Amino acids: CASSLDRGEMQWQETQYF.

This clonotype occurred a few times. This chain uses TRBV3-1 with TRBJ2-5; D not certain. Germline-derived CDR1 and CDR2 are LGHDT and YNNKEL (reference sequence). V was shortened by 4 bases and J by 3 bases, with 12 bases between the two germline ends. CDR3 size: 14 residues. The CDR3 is CASSRRAFKETQYF. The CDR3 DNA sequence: TGTGCCAGCAGCCGTCGGGCTTTCAAAGAGACCCAGTACTTC.

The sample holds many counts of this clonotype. The CDR3 loop is CASSLWQGSGANVLTF. For the CDR3, the DNA is TGTGCCAGCAGTTTATGGCAGGGGTCTGGGGCCAACGTCCTGACTTTC. The chain joins TRBV28 to TRBJ2-6; the D gene is possibly TRBD1 (6 bases). Deletions cut 0 bases from V and 1 base from J, with 7 bases between. CDR1 and CDR2 (germline): MDHEN, SYDVKM. This CDR3 comprises 16 residues.

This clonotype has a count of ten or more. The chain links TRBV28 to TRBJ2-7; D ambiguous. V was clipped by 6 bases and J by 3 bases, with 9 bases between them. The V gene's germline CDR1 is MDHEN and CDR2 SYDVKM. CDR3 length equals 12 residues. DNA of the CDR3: TGTGCCAGCAGCCCCGTCCTCTACGAGCAGTACTTC. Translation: CASSPVLYEQYF.

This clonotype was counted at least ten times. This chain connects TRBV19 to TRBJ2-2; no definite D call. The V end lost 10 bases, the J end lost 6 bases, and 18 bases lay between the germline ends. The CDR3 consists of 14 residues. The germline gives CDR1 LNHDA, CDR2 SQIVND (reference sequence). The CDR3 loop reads CATRSGPPSGELFF. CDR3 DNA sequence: TGTGCCACCCGTTCTGGACCTCCCTCCGGGGAGCTGTTTTTT.

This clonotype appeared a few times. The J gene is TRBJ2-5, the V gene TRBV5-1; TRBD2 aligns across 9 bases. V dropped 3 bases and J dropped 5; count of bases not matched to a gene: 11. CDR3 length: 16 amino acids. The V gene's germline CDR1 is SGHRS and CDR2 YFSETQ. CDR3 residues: CASSYYSGTSYETQYF. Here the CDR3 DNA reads TGCGCCAGCAGCTACTACTCCGGGACTAGCTATGAGACCCAGTACTTC.

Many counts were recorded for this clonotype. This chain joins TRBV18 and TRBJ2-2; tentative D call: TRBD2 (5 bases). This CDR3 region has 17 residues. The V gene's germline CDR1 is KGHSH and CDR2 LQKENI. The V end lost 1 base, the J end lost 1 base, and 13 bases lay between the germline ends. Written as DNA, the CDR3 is TGTGCCAGCTCACCACTTCGAGGGAAGGAGAACACCGGGGAGCTGTTTTTT. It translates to CASSPLRGKENTGELFF.

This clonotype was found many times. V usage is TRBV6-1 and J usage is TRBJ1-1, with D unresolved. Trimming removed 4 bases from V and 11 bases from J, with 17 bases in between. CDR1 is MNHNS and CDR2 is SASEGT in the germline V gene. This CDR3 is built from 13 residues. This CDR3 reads CASSARTPIWAFF. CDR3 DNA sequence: TGTGCCAGCAGTGCGAGGACCCCCATTTGGGCTTTCTTT.

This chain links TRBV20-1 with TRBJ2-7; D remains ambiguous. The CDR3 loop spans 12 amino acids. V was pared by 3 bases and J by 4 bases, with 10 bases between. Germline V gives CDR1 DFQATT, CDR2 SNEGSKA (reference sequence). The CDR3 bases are TGCAGTGCTAGTACCCACGAGTACGAGCAGTACTTC. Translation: CSASTHEYEQYF.